The rows below give T cell receptor beta chains drawn from one sample of a study of CD8 T cells in ankylosing spondylitis. TCRdb reanalysed the 5' RACE reads using MiXCR and keeps one entry per CDR3 protein. Of 450,000 or so distinct CDR3 sequences listed, 25% to 30% are singletons. Sequencing was carried out using blood, either unsorted or a sorted T cell fraction (not recorded which). The receptors derive from a male donor with ankylosing spondylitis. CDR3s include the opening cysteine and the closing phenylalanine or tryptophan. The D gene is left open where the match is weak. Not every row has a clone size; where given, it reads once, few, many or a size class.

-	TRBV5-6	TRBD2	13	TRBJ2-1	CASSREGLLEQFF	TGTGCCAGCAGCCGGGAGGGGCTCCTTGAGCAGTTCTTC
-	TRBV5-1	-	13	TRBJ1-2	CASSLAVTDGYTF	TGCGCCAGCAGCTTGGCTGTGACGGATGGCTACACCTTC
-	TRBV11-1	TRBD2	18	TRBJ2-1	CASSPRSGGSLPYNEQFF	TGTGCCAGCAGCCCCCGATCGGGCGGGAGTCTCCCCTACAATGAGCAGTTCTTC
-	TRBV20-1	-	16	TRBJ2-1	CSAPDRRMGSYNEQFF	TGCAGTGCCCCCGACAGGAGGATGGGGTCCTACAATGAGCAGTTCTTC
few	TRBV5-1	-	14	TRBJ1-1	CASSSDPQNTEAFF	TGCGCCAGCAGTTCCGACCCTCAAAACACTGAAGCTTTCTTT
few	TRBV20-1	-	14	TRBJ2-1	CSEALPGTDNEQFF	TGCAGTGAGGCCTTACCGGGAACAGACAATGAGCAGTTCTTC
-	TRBV10-3	TRBD1	14	TRBJ1-1	CAITQGMEDTEAFF	TGTGCCATCACACAGGGGATGGAGGACACTGAAGCTTTCTTT
few	TRBV10-3	-	12	TRBJ2-5	CAISEPQETQYF	TGTGCCATCAGTGAGCCTCAAGAGACCCAGTACTTC
-	TRBV3-1	-	13	TRBJ1-1	CASRRGENTEAFF	TGTGCCAGCAGAAGAGGGGAGAACACTGAAGCTTTCTTT
-	TRBV5-1	-	14	TRBJ1-6	CASNEAIDNSPLHF	TGCGCCAGCAATGAGGCGATCGATAATTCACCCCTCCACTTT
-	TRBV2	-	15	TRBJ2-5	CASRWQGRMKETQYF	TGTGCCAGCAGGTGGCAGGGCCGTATGAAGGAGACCCAGTACTTC
-	TRBV20-1	-	12	TRBJ2-7	CSAREHAYEQYF	TGCAGTGCTAGAGAACATGCCTACGAGCAGTACTTC
-	TRBV6-2/TRBV6-3	-	15	TRBJ2-1	CASSYSPTRPNEQFF	TGTGCCAGCAGTTACTCCCCCACTCGACCCAATGAGCAGTTCTTC
few	TRBV12-3/TRBV12-4	-	17	TRBJ1-1	CASTLSGGHSGNTEAFF	TGTGCCAGCACCCTATCTGGGGGCCACAGCGGGAACACTGAAGCTTTCTTT
-	TRBV12-3/TRBV12-4	-	14	TRBJ1-5	CASSQQDTNQPQHF	TGTGCCAGCAGTCAACAGGACACAAATCAGCCCCAGCATTTT
-	TRBV6-1	-	15	TRBJ2-1	CASSDYLASIDEQFF	TGTGCCAGCAGTGACTACCTGGCTTCTATCGATGAGCAGTTCTTC
few	TRBV20-1	TRBD1	13	TRBJ2-7	CSASPGQGLEQYF	TGCAGTGCGTCTCCGGGACAGGGTTTGGAGCAGTACTTC
-	TRBV20-1	TRBD1	16	TRBJ2-7	CSARPLDRLPPYEQYF	TGCAGTGCTAGACCCCTGGACAGGTTGCCCCCCTACGAGCAGTACTTC
few	TRBV7-2	TRBD1	15	TRBJ1-3	CASSIGQGPGNTIYF	TGTGCCAGCAGCATTGGACAGGGACCTGGAAACACCATATATTTT
few	TRBV24-1	-	15	TRBJ2-1	CATSDTGKNYNEQFF	TGTGCCACCAGTGATACCGGGAAAAATTACAATGAGCAGTTCTTC
few	TRBV20-1	-	15	TRBJ2-7	CSAIDGASESYEQYF	TGCAGTGCTATAGATGGAGCTAGCGAGTCCTACGAGCAGTACTTC
-	TRBV5-6	-	14	TRBJ2-1	CASSLVFGTSGKFF	TGTGCCAGCAGCTTGGTTTTCGGGACTTCGGGGAAGTTCTTC
many	TRBV5-1	TRBD1	14	TRBJ1-4	CASSRDRGREKLFF	TGCGCCAGCAGCCGGGACAGGGGAAGAGAAAAACTGTTTTTT
-	TRBV5-1	TRBD1	15	TRBJ1-2	CASSPRQGQNYGYTF	TGCGCCAGCAGCCCCCGACAGGGGCAAAACTATGGCTACACCTTC
-	TRBV15	-	16	TRBJ2-7	CATSRVDTTGSYEQYF	TGTGCCACCAGCAGAGTAGACACGACTGGCTCCTACGAGCAGTACTTC
few	TRBV18	-	13	TRBJ2-1	CASSPAGKSEQFF	TGTGCCAGCTCACCGGCAGGCAAAAGTGAGCAGTTCTTC
few	TRBV20-1	-	11	TRBJ2-4	CSAPGPNIQYF	TGCAGTGCCCCGGGCCCGAACATTCAGTACTTC
few	TRBV20-1	TRBD1	14	TRBJ2-1	CSAASGGSYNEQFF	TGCAGTGCCGCCTCAGGGGGCTCCTACAATGAGCAGTTCTTC
-	TRBV11-2	-	13	TRBJ1-1	CASSPPARTPTFF	TGTGCCAGCAGTCCCCCCGCAAGGACTCCAACTTTCTTT
-	TRBV24-1	-	19	TRBJ2-6	CATMPGYGRGASGANVLTF	TGTGCCACCATGCCAGGGTATGGACGGGGCGCATCTGGGGCCAACGTCCTGACTTTC
many	TRBV7-9	-	14	TRBJ1-1	CASSLGSVSTEAFF	TGTGCCAGCAGCCTGGGGAGCGTCAGCACTGAAGCTTTCTTT
many	TRBV5-1	-	14	TRBJ1-1	CASSLVGQNTEAFF	TGCGCCAGCAGCTTGGTGGGCCAGAACACTGAAGCTTTCTTT
-	TRBV18	TRBD2	17	TRBJ2-7	CASSPSTVGTSGYEQYF	TGTGCCAGCTCACCATCGACGGTCGGCACTAGCGGCTACGAGCAGTACTTC
-	TRBV20-1	TRBD1	15	TRBJ2-3	CSAVIMDRGTDTQYF	TGCAGTGCCGTGATAATGGACAGGGGCACAGATACGCAGTATTTT
-	TRBV7-2	-	16	TRBJ1-1	CASSARAFSSNTEAFF	TGTGCCAGCAGCGCTCGGGCCTTTAGTTCGAACACTGAAGCTTTCTTT
-	TRBV6-5	TRBD1	17	TRBJ2-3	CASSYSPGQGGTDTQYF	TGTGCCAGCAGTTACTCGCCGGGACAGGGTGGAACAGATACGCAGTATTTT
-	TRBV5-6	-	13	TRBJ2-3	CASSLGRRDTQYF	TGTGCCAGCAGCTTGGGGCGGCGAGATACGCAGTATTTT
-	TRBV6-1	TRBD2	15	TRBJ2-1	CASSRRETSYNEQFF	TGTGCCAGCAGCAGGCGGGAGACCTCCTACAATGAGCAGTTCTTC
-	TRBV9	-	16	TRBJ2-1	CASSVGGTGAYNEQFF	TGTGCCAGCAGCGTTGGCGGGACCGGCGCCTACAATGAGCAGTTCTTC
once	TRBV27	-	15	TRBJ2-1	CASSLSRLASNEQFF	TGTGCCAGCAGTTTATCGAGGCTAGCAAGCAATGAGCAGTTCTTC
few	TRBV24-1	-	16	TRBJ2-2	CATSDFTAPEAGELFF	TGTGCCACCAGTGATTTCACGGCCCCAGAGGCCGGGGAGCTGTTTTTT
few	TRBV3-1	-	14	TRBJ2-4	CASSQREAKNIQYF	TGTGCCAGCAGCCAACGGGAAGCCAAAAACATTCAGTACTTC
few	TRBV6-2/TRBV6-3	-	13	TRBJ2-2	CASSYMEAGELFF	TGTGCCAGCAGTTACATGGAGGCCGGGGAGCTGTTTTTT
many	TRBV5-5	-	14	TRBJ2-5	CASSPRGGEETQYF	TGTGCCAGCAGTCCTCGGGGTGGGGAAGAGACCCAGTACTTC
few	TRBV7-9	-	15	TRBJ1-3	CASSFQGLSGNTIYF	TGTGCCAGCAGCTTCCAGGGCCTCTCTGGAAACACCATATATTTT
few	TRBV20-1	TRBD2	13	TRBJ2-7	CSARKRETYEQYF	TGCAGTGCTAGAAAGCGGGAGACCTACGAGCAGTACTTC
-	TRBV20-1	-	15	TRBJ2-7	CSARDAPWDGYEQYF	TGCAGTGCTAGAGATGCCCCCTGGGACGGCTACGAGCAGTACTTC
few	TRBV6-1	TRBD1	16	TRBJ1-5	CASSERGTGSNQPQHF	TGTGCCAGCAGTGAACGCGGGACAGGGAGCAATCAGCCCCAGCATTTT
many	TRBV5-1	-	13	TRBJ2-2	CASSVKNTGELFF	TGCGCCAGCAGTGTTAAAAACACCGGGGAGCTGTTTTTT
few	TRBV24-1	TRBD2	17	TRBJ2-3	CATSDPSAGETPYTQYF	TGTGCCACCAGTGATCCCTCGGCGGGAGAAACTCCGTATACGCAGTATTTT